This passage covers 2 T cell receptor beta chains from one sample sequenced in a study of T cells in Graves' hyperthyroidism and ophthalmopathy. Amplification targeted TCR beta CDR3 regions from RNA transcripts. An initial round of RT-PCR targeting the TCR CDR3 relied on the HTBI primer set. MiXCR was run by TCRdb on the multiplex PCR reads, yielding one entry per CDR3 protein. The repertoire consists of more than 300,000 distinct CDR3 sequences, with about 14% occurring once and the leading ten covering 15% to 20%. Sequencing was carried out using blood. Receptor source: a woman in her 30s with Graves' ophthalmopathy.

This clonotype was seen ten or more times. This chain joins TRBV11-2 and TRBJ2-1, with D perhaps TRBD2 (6 bases). There are 16 residues in the CDR3. V gave up 0 bases and J gave up 1 base, with 10 bases separating them. Germline CDR1 and CDR2: SGHAT and FQNNGV. The CDR3 DNA is TGTGCCAGCAGCTTAGAGGGGGGTTTATCCTACAATGAGCAGTTCTTC. It encodes CASSLEGGLSYNEQFF.

This clonotype was seen more than once but under ten times. The rearrangement uses TRBV5-6 and TRBJ1-5; a weak D match, TRBD1 (5 bases). The V and J ends lost 1 base and 0 bases respectively, with 11 bases between them. The CDR3 covers 16 residues. CDR1 SGHDT and CDR2 YYEEEE come from the germline V gene. The CDR3 reads CASSLWQGYSNQPQHF. The CDR3 coding sequence is TGTGCCAGCAGCTTGTGGCAGGGCTATAGCAATCAGCCCCAGCATTTT.